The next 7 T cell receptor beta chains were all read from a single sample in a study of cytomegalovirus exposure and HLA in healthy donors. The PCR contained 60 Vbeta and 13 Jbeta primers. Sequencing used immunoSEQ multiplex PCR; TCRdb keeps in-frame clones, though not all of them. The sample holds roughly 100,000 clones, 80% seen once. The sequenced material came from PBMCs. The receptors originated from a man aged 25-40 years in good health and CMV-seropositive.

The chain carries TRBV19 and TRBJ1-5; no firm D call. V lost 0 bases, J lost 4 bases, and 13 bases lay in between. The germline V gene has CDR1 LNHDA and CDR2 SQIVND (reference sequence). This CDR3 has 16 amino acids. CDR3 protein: CASSIETPGPNQPQHF. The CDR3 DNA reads TGTGCCAGTAGTATAGAAACCCCAGGTCCGAATCAGCCCCAGCATTTT.

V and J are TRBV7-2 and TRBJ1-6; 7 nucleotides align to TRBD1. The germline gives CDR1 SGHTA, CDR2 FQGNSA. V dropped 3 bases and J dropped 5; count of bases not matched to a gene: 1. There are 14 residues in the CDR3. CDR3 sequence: CASSFTGDNSPLHF. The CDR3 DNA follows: TGTGCCAGCAGCTTCACAGGGGATAATTCACCCCTCCACTTT. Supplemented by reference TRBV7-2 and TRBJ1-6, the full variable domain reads GAGVSQSPSNKVTEKGKDVELRCDPISGHTALYWYRQSLGQGLEFLIYFQGNSAPDKSGLPSDRFSAERTGGSVSTLTIQRTQQEDSAVYLCASSFTGDNSPLHFGNGTRLTVT.

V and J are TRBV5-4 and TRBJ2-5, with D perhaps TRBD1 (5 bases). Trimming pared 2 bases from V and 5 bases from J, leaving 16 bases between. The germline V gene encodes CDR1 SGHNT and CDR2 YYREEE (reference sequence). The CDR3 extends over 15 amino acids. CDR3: CASSFKQEFQETQYF. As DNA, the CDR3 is TGTGCCAGCAGCTTCAAACAGGAGTTCCAGGAGACCCAGTACTTC.

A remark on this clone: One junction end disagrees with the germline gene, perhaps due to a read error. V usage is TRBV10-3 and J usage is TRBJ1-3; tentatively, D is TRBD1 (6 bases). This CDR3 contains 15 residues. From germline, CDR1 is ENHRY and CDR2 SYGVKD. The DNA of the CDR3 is TGTGCCATCGGTGACAGGCTCCACTCTGGAAACACCATATATTTT. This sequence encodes CAIGDRLHSGNTIYF.

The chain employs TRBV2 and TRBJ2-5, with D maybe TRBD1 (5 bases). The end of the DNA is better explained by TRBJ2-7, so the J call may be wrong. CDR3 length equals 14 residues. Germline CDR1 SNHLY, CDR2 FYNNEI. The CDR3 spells CASRSDSVSYEQYF. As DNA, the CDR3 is TGTGCCAGCAGGTCAGACAGCGTCTCCTACGAGCAGTACTTC.

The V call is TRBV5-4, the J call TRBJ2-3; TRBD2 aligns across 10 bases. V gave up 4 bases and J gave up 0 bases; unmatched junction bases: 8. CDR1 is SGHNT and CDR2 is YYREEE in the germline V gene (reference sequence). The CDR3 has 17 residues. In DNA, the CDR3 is TGTGCCAGCAGCGGCCACCTAGCGGGGGTCAGCACAGATACGCAGTATTTT. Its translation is CASSGHLAGVSTDTQYF.

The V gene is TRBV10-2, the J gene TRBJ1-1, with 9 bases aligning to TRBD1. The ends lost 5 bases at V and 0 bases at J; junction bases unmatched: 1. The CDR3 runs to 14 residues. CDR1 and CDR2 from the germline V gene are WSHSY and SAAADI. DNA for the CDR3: TGCGCCAGCAGTCGGGACAGGGTGAACACTGAAGCTTTCTTT. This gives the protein CASSRDRVNTEAFF.